In its sample, the clone carrying this T cell receptor beta chain was seen a few times. These data come from a study of blood T cell repertoires in COVID-19. For the study at large: Both acute and convalescent COVID-19 samples were obtained from the United States, Italy and Spain. T cells, B-cell-depleted T cells, or PBMCs supplied cDNA or gDNA.

The V end lost 6 bases, the J end lost 1 base, and 16 bases lay between the germline ends. The germline V gene encodes CDR1 LNHDA and CDR2 SQIVND (reference sequence). This CDR3 contains 15 residues. Methods used by the authors: Researchers report that nucleated cell counts were estimated from reference gene primer amplification. Method: immunoSEQ multiplex PCR; TCRdb's copy keeps in-frame clones and lacks some. Clone size and V and J calls were adopted from that table, with D and trimming inferred from the DNA. The repertoire holds roughly 150,000 clones, with around four fifths as singletons. The receptor was derived from a woman of 80 years or more with acute or convalescent COVID-19. The chain links TRBV19 to TRBJ2-7; maybe TRBD2 (5 bases). Sequenced sample: peripheral blood. The CDR3 nucleotides read TGTGCCAGTAGCCCCTTAGGACTGCTTTCCTACGAGCAGTACTTC. The encoded protein is CASSPLGLLSYEQYF.